The 10 T cell receptor beta chains reported below all come from one sample, sequenced in a study of cytomegalovirus exposure and HLA in healthy donors. Primers for the PCR totalled 60 Vbeta and 13 Jbeta. Sequenced by immunoSEQ multiplex PCR; TCRdb stores in-frame clones only, minus some. The data contain about 50,000 clones, 65% to 85% of them singletons. The specimen was PBMCs. Every receptor here comes from a man aged 30-40 years in good health and CMV-seronegative.

This clone was detected once. The chain is built from TRBV7-9 and TRBJ2-7; D might be TRBD1 (6 bases). V lost 2 bases and J lost 6, with 14 bases in between. The CDR3 spans 14 residues. CDR1 and CDR2 from the germline V gene are SEHNR and FQNEAQ (reference sequence). The chain's CDR3 is CASSLRESGVEQYF. The DNA of the CDR3 is TGTGCCAGCAGCTTACGGGAATCAGGGGTCGAGCAGTACTTC.

This clone was seen a few times. The V gene is TRBV19, the J gene TRBJ1-1; 8 nucleotides line up with TRBD1. After removal of 0 bases from V and 5 bases from J, the junction contained 5 bases not matched to a gene. The length of the CDR3 is 15 residues. Germline V CDR1 and CDR2: LNHDA, SQIVND (reference sequence). CDR3 loop: CASSIDPQGATEAFF. CDR3 DNA: TGTGCCAGTAGTATAGATCCGCAGGGGGCAACTGAAGCTTTCTTT. The full variable domain, in which reference TRBV19 and TRBJ1-1 provide the parts outside the CDR3, is DGGITQSPKYLFRKEGQNVTLSCEQNLNHDAMYWYRQDPGQGLRLIYYSQIVNDFQKGDIAEGYSVSREKKESFPLTVTSAQKNPTAFYLCASSIDPQGATEAFFGQGTRLTVV.

This clone was found a few times. This rearrangement joins TRBV29-1 to TRBJ1-2; D is unclear. Trimming pared 3 bases from V and 4 bases from J, leaving 9 bases between. The CDR3 has 12 residues. Germline assignment: CDR1 SQVTM and CDR2 ANQGSEA. DNA for the CDR3: TGCAGCGTTGACACACAGCTCTATGGCTACACCTTC. Its translation: CSVDTQLYGYTF.

This chain links TRBV5-1 with TRBJ1-1; 9 bases align to TRBD1. The ends lost 3 bases at V and 2 bases at J; junction bases unmatched: 5. The germline CDR1 and CDR2 sequences are SGHRS and YFSETQ. The CDR3 loop spans 15 amino acids. The CDR3 region is CASSSGTGLNTEAFF. CDR3 nucleotide sequence: TGCGCCAGCAGCTCCGGGACAGGGCTTAACACTGAAGCTTTCTTT.

This clone was observed a handful of times. The V and J genes are TRBV9 and TRBJ1-2; no definite D call. The CDR3 sequence is 12 residues long. Germline V gives CDR1 SGDLS, CDR2 YYNGEE. Trimming pared 4 bases from V and 4 bases from J, leaving 8 bases between. This chain's CDR3 is CASSHPGYGYTF. The CDR3 nucleotides are TGTGCCAGCAGCCACCCAGGCTATGGCTACACCTTC.

This sequence joins TRBV7-2 and TRBJ2-7, with a weak D call TRBD1 (5 bases). V was shortened by 2 bases and J by 3 bases, with 14 bases between the two germline ends. This CDR3 has 15 amino acids. Germline V CDR1 and CDR2: SGHTA, FQGNSA. The CDR3 nucleotides are TGTGCCAGCAGCTTAAAAGGACAATATAACTACGAGCAGTACTTC. It is translated as CASSLKGQYNYEQYF.

CDR3 coding DNA: TGTGCCAGCAGTTACGACCTAACAGATTACAATGAGCAGTTCTTC. This gives the protein CASSYDLTDYNEQFF. The chain joins TRBV6-5 to TRBJ2-1; D call uncertain. Germline values: CDR1 MNHEY, CDR2 SVGAGI. V lost 2 bases, J lost 4 bases, and 12 bases lay in between. This CDR3 contains 15 residues.

The chain carries TRBV19 and TRBJ1-5; 10 nucleotides align to TRBD1. Unmatched junction bases numbered 10, after V lost 5 bases and J lost 6 bases. CDR1 is LNHDA, CDR2 SQIVND, per germline (reference sequence). The CDR3 runs 16 residues. CDR3 coding DNA: TGTGCCAGTAGTTCCCGATCGGGACAGGGGCGTCAGCCCCAGCATTTT. Translating it yields CASSSRSGQGRQPQHF.

The chain combines TRBV6-5 with TRBJ2-5; possibly TRBD2 for D (6 bases). Germline loops: CDR1 MNHEY, CDR2 SVGAGI. The germline V and J ends were trimmed by 6 bases and 5 bases, with 22 bases remaining between them. This CDR3 is built from 16 residues. The CDR3 sequence is CASSYRGTTLGETQYF. The DNA for the CDR3 is TGTGCCAGCAGCTACCGCGGGACCACCCTCGGCGAGACCCAGTACTTC.

This sequence joins TRBV21-1 and TRBJ2-3; the table assigns TRBD2, which was not confirmed against the DNA. TRBV21-1 is classified as a pseudogene. The CDR3 loop spans 14 amino acids. The CDR3: CASSTPGDTDTQYF. In DNA form, the CDR3 reads TGTGCCAGCAGCACCCCGGGGGACACAGATACGCAGTATTTT.